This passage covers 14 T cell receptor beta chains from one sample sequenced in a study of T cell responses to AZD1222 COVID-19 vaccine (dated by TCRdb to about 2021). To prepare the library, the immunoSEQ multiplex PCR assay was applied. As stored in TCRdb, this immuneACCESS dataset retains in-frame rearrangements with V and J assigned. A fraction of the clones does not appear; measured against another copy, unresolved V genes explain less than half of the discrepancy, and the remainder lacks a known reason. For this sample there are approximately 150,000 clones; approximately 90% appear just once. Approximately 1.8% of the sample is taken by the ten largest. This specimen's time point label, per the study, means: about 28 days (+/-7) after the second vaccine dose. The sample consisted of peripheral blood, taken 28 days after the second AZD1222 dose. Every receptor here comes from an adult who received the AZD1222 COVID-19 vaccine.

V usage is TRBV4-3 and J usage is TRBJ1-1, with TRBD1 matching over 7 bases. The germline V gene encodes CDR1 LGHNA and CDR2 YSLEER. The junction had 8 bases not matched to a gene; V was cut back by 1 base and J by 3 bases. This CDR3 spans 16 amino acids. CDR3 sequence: CASSQVTTGMDTEAFF. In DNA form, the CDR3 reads TGCGCCAGCAGCCAAGTCACGACAGGGATGGACACTGAAGCTTTCTTT.

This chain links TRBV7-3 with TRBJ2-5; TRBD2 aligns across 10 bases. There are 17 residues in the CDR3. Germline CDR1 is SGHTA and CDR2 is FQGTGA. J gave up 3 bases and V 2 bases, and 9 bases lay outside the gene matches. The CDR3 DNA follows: TGTGCCAGCAGCTTAGGGGGAGGTGGACTAGCGGAAGAGACCCAGTACTTC. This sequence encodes CASSLGGGGLAEETQYF. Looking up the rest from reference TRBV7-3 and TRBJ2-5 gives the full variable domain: GAGVSQTPSNKVTEKGKYVELRCDPISGHTALYWYRQSLGQGPEFLIYFQGTGAADDSGLPNDRFFAVRPEGSVSTLKIQRTERGDSAVYLCASSLGGGGLAEETQYFGPGTRLLVL.

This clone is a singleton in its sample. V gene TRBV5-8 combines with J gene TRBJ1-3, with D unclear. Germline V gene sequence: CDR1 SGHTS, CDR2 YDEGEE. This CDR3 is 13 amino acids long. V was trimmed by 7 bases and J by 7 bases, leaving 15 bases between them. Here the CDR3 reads CASDAGLGNTIYF. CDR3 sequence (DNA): TGTGCCAGCGACGCAGGACTTGGGAACACCATATATTTT.

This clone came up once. CDR3 sequence reads: CASSIVGYEQYF. As DNA, the CDR3 is TGTGCCAGTAGTATAGTGGGCTACGAGCAGTACTTC. The chain uses TRBV19 and TRBJ2-7, with D uncertain. There are 12 residues in the CDR3. Trimming cost V 1 base and J 3 bases, with 4 bases left between them. The V gene's germline CDR1 is LNHDA and CDR2 SQIVND (reference sequence). The whole variable domain, remainder taken from reference TRBV19 and TRBJ2-7, is DGGITQSPKYLFRKEGQNVTLSCEQNLNHDAMYWYRQDPGQGLRLIYYSQIVNDFQKGDIAEGYSVSREKKESFPLTVTSAQKNPTAFYLCASSIVGYEQYFGPGTRLTVT.

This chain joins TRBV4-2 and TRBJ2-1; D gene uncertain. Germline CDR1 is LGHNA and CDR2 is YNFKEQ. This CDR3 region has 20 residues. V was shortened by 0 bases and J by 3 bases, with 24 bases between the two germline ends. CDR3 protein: CASSQDLILSVLGDYNEQFF. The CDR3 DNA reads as TGTGCCAGCAGCCAAGATTTGATCCTTTCGGTACTCGGAGACTACAATGAGCAGTTCTTC.

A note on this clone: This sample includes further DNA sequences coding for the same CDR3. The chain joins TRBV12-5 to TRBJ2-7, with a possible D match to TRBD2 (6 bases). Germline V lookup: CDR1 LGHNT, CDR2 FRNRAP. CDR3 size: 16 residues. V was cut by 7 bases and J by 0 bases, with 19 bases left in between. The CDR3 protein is CASALGGHTPSYEQYF. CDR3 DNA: TGTGCTAGTGCTCTCGGAGGGCATACCCCCTCCTACGAGCAGTACTTC.

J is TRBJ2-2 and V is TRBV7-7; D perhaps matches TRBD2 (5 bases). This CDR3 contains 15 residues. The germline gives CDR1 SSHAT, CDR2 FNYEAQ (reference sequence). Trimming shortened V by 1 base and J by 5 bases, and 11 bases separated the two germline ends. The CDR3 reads CASSLGPPGTGELFF. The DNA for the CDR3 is TGTGCCAGCAGCTTAGGTCCCCCGGGGACCGGGGAGCTGTTTTTT. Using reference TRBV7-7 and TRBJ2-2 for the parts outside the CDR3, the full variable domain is GAGVSQSPRYKVTKRGQDVTLRCDPISSHATLYWYQQALGQGPEFLTYFNYEAQPDKSGLPSDRFSAERPEGSISTLTIQRTEQRDSAMYRCASSLGPPGTGELFFGEGSRLTVL.

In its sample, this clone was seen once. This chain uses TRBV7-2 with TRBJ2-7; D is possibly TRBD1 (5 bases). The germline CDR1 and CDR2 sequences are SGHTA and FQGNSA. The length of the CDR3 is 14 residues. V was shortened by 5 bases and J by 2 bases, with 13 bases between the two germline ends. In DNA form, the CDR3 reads TGTGCCAGCAGCACCCGACAGCTAGCCTACGAGCAGTACTTC. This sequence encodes CASSTRQLAYEQYF.

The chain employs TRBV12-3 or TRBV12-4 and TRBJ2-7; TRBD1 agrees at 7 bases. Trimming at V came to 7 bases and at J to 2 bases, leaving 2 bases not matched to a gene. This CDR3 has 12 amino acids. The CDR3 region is CASTTGTYEQYF. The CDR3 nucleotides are TGTGCCAGCACGACAGGGACCTACGAGCAGTACTTC.

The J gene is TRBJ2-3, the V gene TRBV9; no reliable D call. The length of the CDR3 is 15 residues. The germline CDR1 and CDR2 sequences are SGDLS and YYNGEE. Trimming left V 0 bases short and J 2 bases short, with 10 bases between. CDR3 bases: TGTGCCAGCAGCGTAGACGGTTTTCTCACAGATACGCAGTATTTT. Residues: CASSVDGFLTDTQYF.

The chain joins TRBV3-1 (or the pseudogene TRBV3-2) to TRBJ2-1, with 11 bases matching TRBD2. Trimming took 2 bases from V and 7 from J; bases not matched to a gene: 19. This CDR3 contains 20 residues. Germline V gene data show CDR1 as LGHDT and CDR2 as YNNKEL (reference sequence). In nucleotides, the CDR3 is TGTGCCAGCAGCCAACAGGTTTTAGAGGTAGCGGGAGGGCCCGTGAATGAGCAGTTCTTC. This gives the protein CASSQQVLEVAGGPVNEQFF.

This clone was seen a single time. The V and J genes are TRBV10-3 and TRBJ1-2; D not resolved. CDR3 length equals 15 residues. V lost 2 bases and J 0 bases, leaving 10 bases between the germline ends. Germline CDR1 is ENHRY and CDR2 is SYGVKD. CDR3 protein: CAISETEGANYGYTF. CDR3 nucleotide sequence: TGTGCCATCAGTGAGACAGAGGGCGCTAACTATGGCTACACCTTC.

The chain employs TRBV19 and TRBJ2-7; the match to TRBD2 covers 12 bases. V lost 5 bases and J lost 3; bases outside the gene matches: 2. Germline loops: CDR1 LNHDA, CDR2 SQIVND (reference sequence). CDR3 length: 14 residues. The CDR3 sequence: CASSASGRVYEQYF. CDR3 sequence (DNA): TGTGCCAGTAGTGCTAGCGGGAGGGTCTACGAGCAGTACTTC.

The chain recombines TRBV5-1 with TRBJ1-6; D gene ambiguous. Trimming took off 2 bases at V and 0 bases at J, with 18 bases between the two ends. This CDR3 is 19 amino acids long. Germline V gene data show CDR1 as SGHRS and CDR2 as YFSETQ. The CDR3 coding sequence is TGCGCCAGCAGCTTATTTGCACGGTCCTTAAGCTCCTATAATTCACCCCTCCACTTT. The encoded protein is CASSLFARSLSSYNSPLHF.